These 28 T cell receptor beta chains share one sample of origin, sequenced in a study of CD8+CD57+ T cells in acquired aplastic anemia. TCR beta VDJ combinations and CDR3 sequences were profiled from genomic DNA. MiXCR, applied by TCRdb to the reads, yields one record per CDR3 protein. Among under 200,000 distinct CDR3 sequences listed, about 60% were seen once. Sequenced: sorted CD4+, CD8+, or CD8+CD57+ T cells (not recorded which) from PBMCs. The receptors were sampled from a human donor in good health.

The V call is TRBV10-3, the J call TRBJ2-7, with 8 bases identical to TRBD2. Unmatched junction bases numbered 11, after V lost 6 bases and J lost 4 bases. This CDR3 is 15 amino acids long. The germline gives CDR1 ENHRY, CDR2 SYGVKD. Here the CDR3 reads CAISEPGLGRYEQYF. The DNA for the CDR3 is TGTGCCATCAGCGAACCGGGACTAGGTAGGTACGAGCAGTACTTC.

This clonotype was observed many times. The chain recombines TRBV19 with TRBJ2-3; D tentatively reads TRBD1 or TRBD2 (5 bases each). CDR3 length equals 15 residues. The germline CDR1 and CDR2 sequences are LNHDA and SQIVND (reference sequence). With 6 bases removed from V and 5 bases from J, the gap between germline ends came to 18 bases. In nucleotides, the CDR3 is TGTGCCAGTAGCCGGGACCCCCTAATGGTAGATACGCAGTATTTT. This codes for CASSRDPLMVDTQYF.

The CDR3 spells CSARDIWARAYGYTF. The CDR3 nucleotides are TGCAGTGCTAGAGATATCTGGGCTAGGGCCTATGGCTACACCTTC. V gene TRBV20-1 combines with J gene TRBJ1-2; D uncertain. V dropped 0 bases and J dropped 4 bases, with 15 bases sitting between them. The CDR3 consists of 15 residues. In germline, CDR1 is DFQATT, CDR2 SNEGSKA (reference sequence).

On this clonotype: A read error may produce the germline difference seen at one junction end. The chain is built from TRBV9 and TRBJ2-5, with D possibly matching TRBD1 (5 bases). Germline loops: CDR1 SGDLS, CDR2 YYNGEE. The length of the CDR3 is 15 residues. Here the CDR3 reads CASSVDGADQETRYF. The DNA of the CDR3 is TGTGCCAGCAGCGTAGATGGGGCGGATCAAGAGACCCGGTACTTC.

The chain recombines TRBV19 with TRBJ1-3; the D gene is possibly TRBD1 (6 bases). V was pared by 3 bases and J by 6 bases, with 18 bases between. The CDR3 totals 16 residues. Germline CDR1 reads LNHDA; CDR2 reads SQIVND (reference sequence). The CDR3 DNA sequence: TGTGCCAGTAGTATCCGCGCCCCCGGACAGATAAACACCATATATTTT. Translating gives CASSIRAPGQINTIYF. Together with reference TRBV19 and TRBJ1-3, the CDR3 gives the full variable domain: DGGITQSPKYLFRKEGQNVTLSCEQNLNHDAMYWYRQDPGQGLRLIYYSQIVNDFQKGDIAEGYSVSREKKESFPLTVTSAQKNPTAFYLCASSIRAPGQINTIYFGEGSWLTVV.

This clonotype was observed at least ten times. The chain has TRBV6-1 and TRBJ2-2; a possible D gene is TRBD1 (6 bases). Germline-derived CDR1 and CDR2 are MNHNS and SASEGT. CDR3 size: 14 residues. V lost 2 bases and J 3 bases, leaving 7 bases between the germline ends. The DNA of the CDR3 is TGTGCCAGCAGTGAAACAGGGCACACCGGGGAGCTGTTTTTT. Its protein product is CASSETGHTGELFF.

This chain's CDR3 is CAISRNLDTQYF. Written as DNA, the CDR3 is TGTGCCATCAGCCGGAACCTTGATACGCAGTATTTT. The chain couples TRBV10-3 to TRBJ2-3; D uncertain. V lost 6 bases and J lost 6, with 10 bases in between. CDR1 and CDR2 (germline): ENHRY, SYGVKD. CDR3 length: 12 residues.

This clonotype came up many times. CDR3 bases: TGTGCCACCAGCAACCCAGGAACTAATGAAAAACTGTTTTTT. It encodes CATSNPGTNEKLFF. V is TRBV15 and J is TRBJ1-4; D not resolved. The CDR3 has 14 amino acids. Trimming left V 4 bases short and J 1 base short, with 7 bases between. Per the germline V gene, CDR1 is LNHNV and CDR2 is YYDKDF (reference sequence).

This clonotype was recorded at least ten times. The CDR3 nucleotides are TGTGCCAGCAGCTTAGGAGTAGCGAGAGGACAAGAGACCCAGTACTTC. It translates to CASSLGVARGQETQYF. The chain combines TRBV11-2 with TRBJ2-5, with D perhaps matching TRBD2 (5 bases). Germline loops: CDR1 SGHAT, CDR2 FQNNGV. This CDR3 has 16 amino acids. V gave up 1 base and J gave up 2 bases, with 14 bases separating them.

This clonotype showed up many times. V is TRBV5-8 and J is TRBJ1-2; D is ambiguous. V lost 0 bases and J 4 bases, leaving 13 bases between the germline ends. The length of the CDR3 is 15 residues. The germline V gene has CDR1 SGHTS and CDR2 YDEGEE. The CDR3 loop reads CASSLEEGEGYGYTF. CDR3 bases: TGTGCCAGCAGCTTGGAGGAGGGAGAAGGCTATGGCTACACCTTC.

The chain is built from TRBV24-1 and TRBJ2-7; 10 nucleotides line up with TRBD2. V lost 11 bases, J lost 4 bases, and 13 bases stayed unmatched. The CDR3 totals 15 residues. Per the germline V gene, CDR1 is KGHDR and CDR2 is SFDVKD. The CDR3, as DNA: TGTGCCAGCAGAACCGGAAGGACTAGCGGTTACGAGCAGTACTTC. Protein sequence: CASRTGRTSGYEQYF.

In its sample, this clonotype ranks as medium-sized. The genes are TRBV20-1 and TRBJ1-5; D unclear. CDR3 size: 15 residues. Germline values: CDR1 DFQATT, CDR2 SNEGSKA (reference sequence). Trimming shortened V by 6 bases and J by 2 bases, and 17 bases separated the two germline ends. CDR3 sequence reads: CSALKEVRGNQPQHF. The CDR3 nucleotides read TGCAGTGCCTTAAAGGAGGTACGGGGCAATCAGCCCCAGCATTTT.

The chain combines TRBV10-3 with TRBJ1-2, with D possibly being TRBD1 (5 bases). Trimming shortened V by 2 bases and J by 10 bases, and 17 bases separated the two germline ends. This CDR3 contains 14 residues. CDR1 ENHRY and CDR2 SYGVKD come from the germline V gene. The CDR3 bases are TGTGCCATCAGTGAGGGGGGTATAACTAGTGACTACACCTTC. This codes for CAISEGGITSDYTF.

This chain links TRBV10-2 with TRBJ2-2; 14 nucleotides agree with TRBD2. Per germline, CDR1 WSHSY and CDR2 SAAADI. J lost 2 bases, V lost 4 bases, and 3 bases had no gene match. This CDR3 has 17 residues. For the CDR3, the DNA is TGCGCCAGCAGTGGGACTAGCGGGAGGACCAACACCGGGGAGCTGTTTTTT. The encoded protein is CASSGTSGRTNTGELFF.

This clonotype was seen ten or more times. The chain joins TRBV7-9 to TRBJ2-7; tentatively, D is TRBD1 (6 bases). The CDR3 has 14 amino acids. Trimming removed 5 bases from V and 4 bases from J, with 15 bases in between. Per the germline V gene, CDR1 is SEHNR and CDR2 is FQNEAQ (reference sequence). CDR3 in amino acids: CASSRLGHPYEQYF. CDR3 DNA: TGTGCCAGCAGCCGCCTGGGACACCCATACGAGCAGTACTTC.

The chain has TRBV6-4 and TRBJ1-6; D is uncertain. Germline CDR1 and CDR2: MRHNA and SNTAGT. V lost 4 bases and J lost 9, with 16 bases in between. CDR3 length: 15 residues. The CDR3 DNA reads TGTGCCAGCAGTGTTAACCGGGAAAGTGGTTCACCCCTCCACTTT. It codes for CASSVNRESGSPLHF.

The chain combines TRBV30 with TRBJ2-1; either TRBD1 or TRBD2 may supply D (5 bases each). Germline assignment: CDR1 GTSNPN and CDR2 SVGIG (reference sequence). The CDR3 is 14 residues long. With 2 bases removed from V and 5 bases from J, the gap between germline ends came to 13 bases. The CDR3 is CAWSPGMGDNEQFF. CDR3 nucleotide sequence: TGTGCCTGGAGTCCAGGGATGGGGGACAATGAGCAGTTCTTC.

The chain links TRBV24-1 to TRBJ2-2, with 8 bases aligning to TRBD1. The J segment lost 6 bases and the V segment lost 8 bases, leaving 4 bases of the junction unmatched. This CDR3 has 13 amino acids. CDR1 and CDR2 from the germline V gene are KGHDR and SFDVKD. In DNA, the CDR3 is TGTGCCACCACTACAGGGGGTGCCGGGGAGCTGTTTTTT. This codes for CATTTGGAGELFF.

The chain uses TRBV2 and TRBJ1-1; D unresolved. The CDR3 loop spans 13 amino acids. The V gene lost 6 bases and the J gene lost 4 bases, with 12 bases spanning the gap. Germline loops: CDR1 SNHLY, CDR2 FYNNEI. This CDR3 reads CASSLAKGTEAFF. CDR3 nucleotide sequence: TGTGCCAGCAGCTTGGCCAAGGGCACTGAAGCTTTCTTT. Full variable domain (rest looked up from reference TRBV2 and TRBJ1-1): EPEVTQTPSHQVTQMGQEVILRCVPISNHLYFYWYRQILGQKVEFLVSFYNNEISEKSEIFDDQFSVERPDGSNFTLKIRSTKLEDSAMYFCASSLAKGTEAFFGQGTRLTVV.

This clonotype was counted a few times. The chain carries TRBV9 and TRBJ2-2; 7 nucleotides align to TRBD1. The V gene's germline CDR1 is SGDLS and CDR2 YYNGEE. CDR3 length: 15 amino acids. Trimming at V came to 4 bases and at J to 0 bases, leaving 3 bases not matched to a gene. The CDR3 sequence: CASSWGTANTGELFF. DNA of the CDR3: TGTGCCAGCAGCTGGGGGACAGCGAACACCGGGGAGCTGTTTTTT. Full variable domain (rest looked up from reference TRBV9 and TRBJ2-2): DSGVTQTPKHLITATGQRVTLRCSPRSGDLSVYWYQQSLDQGLQFLIQYYNGEERAKGNILERFSAQQFPDLHSELNLSSLELGDSALYFCASSWGTANTGELFFGEGSRLTVL.

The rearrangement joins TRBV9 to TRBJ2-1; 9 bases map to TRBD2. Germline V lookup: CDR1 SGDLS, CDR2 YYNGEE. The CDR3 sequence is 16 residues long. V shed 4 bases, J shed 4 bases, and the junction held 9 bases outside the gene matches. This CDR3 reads CASSSKGLAVYNEQFF. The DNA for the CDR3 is TGTGCCAGCAGCTCCAAGGGACTAGCAGTATACAATGAGCAGTTCTTC.

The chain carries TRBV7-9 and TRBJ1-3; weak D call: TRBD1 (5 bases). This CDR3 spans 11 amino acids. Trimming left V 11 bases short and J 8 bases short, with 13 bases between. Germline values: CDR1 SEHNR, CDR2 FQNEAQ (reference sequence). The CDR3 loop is CAWKGMDTIYF. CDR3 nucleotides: TGTGCCTGGAAGGGGATGGACACCATATATTTT.

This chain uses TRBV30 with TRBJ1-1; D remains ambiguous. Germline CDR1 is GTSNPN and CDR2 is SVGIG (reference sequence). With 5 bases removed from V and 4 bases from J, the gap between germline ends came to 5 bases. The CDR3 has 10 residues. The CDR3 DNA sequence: TGTGCCTGGGCCGGCACTGAAGCTTTCTTT. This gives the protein CAWAGTEAFF.

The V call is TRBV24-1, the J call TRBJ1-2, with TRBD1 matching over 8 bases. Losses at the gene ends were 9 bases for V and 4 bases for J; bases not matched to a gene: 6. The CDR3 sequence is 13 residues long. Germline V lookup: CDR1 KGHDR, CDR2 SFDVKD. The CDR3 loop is CATGTGGFYGYTF. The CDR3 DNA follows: TGTGCCACCGGTACAGGGGGGTTCTATGGCTACACCTTC.

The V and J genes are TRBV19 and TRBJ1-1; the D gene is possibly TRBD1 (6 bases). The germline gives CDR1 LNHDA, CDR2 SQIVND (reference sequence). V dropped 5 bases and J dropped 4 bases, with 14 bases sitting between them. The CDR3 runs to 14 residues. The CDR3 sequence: CASSPMGGGTEAFF. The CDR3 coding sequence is TGTGCCAGTAGTCCCATGGGAGGGGGCACTGAAGCTTTCTTT.

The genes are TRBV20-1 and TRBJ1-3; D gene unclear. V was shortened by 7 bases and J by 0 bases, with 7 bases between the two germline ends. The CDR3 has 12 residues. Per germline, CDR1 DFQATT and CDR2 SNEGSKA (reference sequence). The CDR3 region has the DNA TGCAGTGTAGGTGGCTCTGGAAACACCATATATTTT. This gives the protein CSVGGSGNTIYF.

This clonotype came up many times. In DNA, the CDR3 is TGTGCCAGCAGCCCAGGATCTAACCCCTACGAGCAGTACTTC. Its protein product is CASSPGSNPYEQYF. The J gene is TRBJ2-7, the V gene TRBV7-9; D is unresolved. Trimming removed 5 bases at V and 2 bases at J, with 13 bases between. The CDR3 covers 14 residues. Germline CDR1 SEHNR, CDR2 FQNEAQ (reference sequence). Based on the CDR3 plus reference TRBV7-9 and TRBJ2-7, the full variable domain is DTGVSQNPRHKITKRGQNVTFRCDPISEHNRLYWYRQTLGQGPEFLTYFQNEAQLEKSRLLSDRFSAERPKGSFSTLEIQRTEQGDSAMYLCASSPGSNPYEQYFGPGTRLTVT.

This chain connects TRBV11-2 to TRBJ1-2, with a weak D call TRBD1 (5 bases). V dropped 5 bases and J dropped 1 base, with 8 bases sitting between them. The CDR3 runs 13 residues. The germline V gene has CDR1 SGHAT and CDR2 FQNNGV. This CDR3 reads CASSHDSNYGYTF. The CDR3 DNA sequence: TGTGCCAGCAGCCACGACAGTAACTATGGCTACACCTTC. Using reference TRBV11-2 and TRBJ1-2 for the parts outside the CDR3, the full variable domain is EAGVAQSPRYKIIEKRQSVAFWCNPISGHATLYWYQQILGQGPKLLIQFQNNGVVDDSQLPKDRFSAERLKGVDSTLKIQPAKLEDSAVYLCASSHDSNYGYTFGSGTRLTVV.